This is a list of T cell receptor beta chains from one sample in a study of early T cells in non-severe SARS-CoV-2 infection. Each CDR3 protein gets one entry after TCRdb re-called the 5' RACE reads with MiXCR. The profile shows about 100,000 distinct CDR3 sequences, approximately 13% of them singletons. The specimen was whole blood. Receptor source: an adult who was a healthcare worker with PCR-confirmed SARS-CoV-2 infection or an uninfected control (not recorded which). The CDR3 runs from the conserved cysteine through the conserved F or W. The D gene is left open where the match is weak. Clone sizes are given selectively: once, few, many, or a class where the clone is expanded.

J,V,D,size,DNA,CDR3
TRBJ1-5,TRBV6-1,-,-,TGTGCCAGCAGTGAACAAGGGAGGGCAGGTCAGCCCCAGCATTTT,CASSEQGRAGQPQHF
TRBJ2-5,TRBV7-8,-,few,TGTGCCAGCAGCTTTCCGGGGGCGTTCCCCCAAGAGACCCAGTACTTC,CASSFPGAFPQETQYF
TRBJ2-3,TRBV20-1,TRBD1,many,TGCAGTGCTATCCCAGGACGAGGACAGGGCATAGATACGCAGTATTTT,CSAIPGRGQGIDTQYF
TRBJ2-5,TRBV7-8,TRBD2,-,TGTGCCAGCAGCAACAGGCGGGGGGGCCAGGAGACCCAGTACTTC,CASSNRRGGQETQYF
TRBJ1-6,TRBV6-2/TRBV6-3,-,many,TGTGCCAGCGAGACAGGCGGATCACCCCTCCACTTT,CASETGGSPLHF
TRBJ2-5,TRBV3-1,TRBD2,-,TGTGCCAGCAGCCAAGATCAGTCGGCGGGGGGACGGACCCAGTACTTC,CASSQDQSAGGRTQYF
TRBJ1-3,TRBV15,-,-,TGTGCCACCAGCAGAGTAGGGCAGGGGGGAAACACCATATATTTT,CATSRVGQGGNTIYF
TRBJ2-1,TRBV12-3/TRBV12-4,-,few,TGTGCCAGCAGTTTCGGACCGTCAACCACTTTCTACAATGAGCAGTTCTTC,CASSFGPSTTFYNEQFF
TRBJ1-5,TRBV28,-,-,TGTGCCAGCACCCCCCACGCAAACAGGCTTGGTCAGCCCCAGCATTTT,CASTPHANRLGQPQHF
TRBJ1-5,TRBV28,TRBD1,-,TGTGCCAGCAGTTTATGGGACAGGGGCAATCAGCCCCAGCATTTT,CASSLWDRGNQPQHF
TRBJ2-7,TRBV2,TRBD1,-,TGTGCCATAGGACAGGCCTACGAGCAGTACTTC,CAIGQAYEQYF
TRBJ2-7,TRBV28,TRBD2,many,TGTGCCAGCAGTTTACCATTAGGGCTAGCGGACCCCTCCGAGCAGTACTTC,CASSLPLGLADPSEQYF
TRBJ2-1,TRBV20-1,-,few,TGCAGTGCCGGTACGACGGGGAACAATGAGCAGTTCTTC,CSAGTTGNNEQFF
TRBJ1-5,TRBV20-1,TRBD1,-,TGCAGCACTTCACCGAGGGGGCTATCTCAGCCCCAGCATTTT,CSTSPRGLSQPQHF
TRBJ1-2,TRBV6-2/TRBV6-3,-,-,TGTGCCAGCAGTTACGGTCATGGCTACACCTTC,CASSYGHGYTF
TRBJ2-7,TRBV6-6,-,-,TGTGCCAGCAGTAACGCCGGAAACTCCCTGAAGGAGCAGTACTTC,CASSNAGNSLKEQYF
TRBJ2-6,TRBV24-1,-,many,TGTGCCACCAAACGGGAACTGGGGGCCAACGTCCTGACTTTC,CATKRELGANVLTF